This T cell receptor (beta chain) was found in a study of radiotherapy plus CTLA-4 blockade in lung cancer (dated by TCRdb to the late 2010s). The study in broad terms: Objective responses were observed in about a sixth of enrolled patients, and disease control was achieved in approximately 30%.

The study tested focal radiation therapy combined with CTLA-4 blockade (ipilimumab) in patients with chemo-refractory metastatic non-small-cell lung cancer. For this chain, trimming is 3 bases at the V end and 7 bases at the J end, and the number of junction bases without a gene match is 8. The CDR3 covers 17 residues, taking in both the cysteine and the phenylalanine. CDR3 DNA only is kept here, 51 bases in frame from base 1. CDR1 LNHDA and CDR2 SQIVND are derived from the germline V gene (reference sequence). On this clone: Its target antigen remains unknown. Base qualities are not recorded, but no much larger clone differs from it by a single base.

Broader findings and caveats from the paper: The strongest predictors of response were reported to be early dynamic shifts in blood T cell clones along with a rise in serum interferon-beta following radiation. After treatment with radiotherapy and ipilimumab, TCR clones that originated in tumors expanded in peripheral blood.

The library was obtained by the immunoSEQ multiplex PCR assay. The clones in this table, taken by TCRdb from immuneACCESS, are in-frame only. Not every clone is retained; where verified, under half of the shortfall comes from an unresolved V gene, and the cause of the rest is unknown. In this sample the table shows tens of thousands of clones, 73% of which occur a single time. 3.5% of the sample lies in the top ten. The starting material was peripheral blood, obtained from a patient treated with radiotherapy plus ipilimumab. The rearranged chain carries TRBV19 and TRBJ2-1, with 14 bases in between that match TRBD2. The receptor was derived from a human donor with non-small cell lung cancer who had a complete response to radiotherapy plus ipilimumab. The DNA sequence is given as TGTGCCAGTAGTATGGGGACTAGCGGGGGCCCGGGAAATGAGCAGTTCTTC. The translation is CASSMGTSGGPGNEQFF.